The text below deals with one T cell receptor (beta chain). The data were obtained in a study of blood T cell dynamics during melanoma immunotherapy. The overall study: Metastatic melanoma patients received first-line pembrolizumab or nivolumab plus ipilimumab.

As to time point: week 3, after first cycle of checkpoint inhibitor. Every bulk PBMC sample received the same 350 ng of DNA. The table came from immunoSEQ multiplex PCR; TCRdb's copy has only in-frame clones and leaves some out. Of 7,000 to 10,000 clones listed, about 88% are singletons. Sequences were derived from blood, sampled from a patient treated with checkpoint blockade. The receptor was derived from a human donor with melanoma.

The CDR3 bases are TGTGCCAGAGGAGTGGACAGGGGATATGCAACTAATGAAAAACTGTTTTTT. Translating gives CARGVDRGYATNEKLFF. This chain joins TRBV2 and TRBJ1-4; 9 nucleotides line up with TRBD1. Germline-derived CDR1 and CDR2 are SNHLY and FYNNEI. This CDR3 has 17 residues. V trimming: 9 bases; J trimming: 0 bases; junction bases outside the gene matches: 11. The variable domain in full, with the rest retrieved from reference TRBV2 and TRBJ1-4, is EPEVTQTPSHQVTQMGQEVILRCVPISNHLYFYWYRQILGQKVEFLVSFYNNEISEKSEIFDDQFSVERPDGSNFTLKIRSTKLEDSAMYFCARGVDRGYATNEKLFFGSGTQLSVL.